The sequence of this TCR beta chain was determined in a study of T cells in Graves' hyperthyroidism and ophthalmopathy. Study context: Blood was drawn when the patient was first diagnosed and still untreated.

Exclusion criteria comprised uncontrolled infection, other autoimmune disease, pregnancy or lactation. The source of the PBMCs was over 8.5 ml of fresh peripheral blood. Amplification yielded TCR beta CDR3 regions, with RNA transcripts as the source. Initially, a first-round RT-PCR of the TCR CDR3 employed the HTBI primer set. TCRdb re-called the multiplex PCR reads through MiXCR, storing one row per CDR3 protein. The sample yields about 640,000 distinct CDR3 sequences, around 21% seen once. This clonotype appeared a few times. Its antigen is as yet unknown. The CDR3 is 15 residues long. Germline CDR1 and CDR2: SGHDN and FVKESK. Trimming stripped 1 base from V and 3 bases from J, with 11 bases between. Study outcomes and limitations: Most thyroid clonotypes with frequency above 0.001 were detected in blood.

This sequence joins TRBV14 and TRBJ2-3; D is ambiguous. This receptor was obtained from a man aged 25 to 40 with Graves' ophthalmopathy. Material for sequencing was blood. This chain's CDR3 is CASSQGPTQTDTQYF. Written as DNA, the CDR3 is TGTGCCAGCAGCCAAGGCCCCACGCAAACAGATACGCAGTATTTT.